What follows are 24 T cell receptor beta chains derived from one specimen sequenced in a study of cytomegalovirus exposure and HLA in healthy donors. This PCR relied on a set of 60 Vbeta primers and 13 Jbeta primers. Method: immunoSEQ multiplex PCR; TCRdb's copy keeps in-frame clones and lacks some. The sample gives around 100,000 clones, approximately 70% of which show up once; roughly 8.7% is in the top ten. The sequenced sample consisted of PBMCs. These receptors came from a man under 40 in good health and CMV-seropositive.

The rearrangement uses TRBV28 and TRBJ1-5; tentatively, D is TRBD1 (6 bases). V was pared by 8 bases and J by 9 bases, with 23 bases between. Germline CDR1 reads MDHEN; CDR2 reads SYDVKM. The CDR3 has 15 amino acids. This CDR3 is CASRPGQLERGPQHF. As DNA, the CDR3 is TGTGCCAGCCGGCCCGGACAGCTAGAACGGGGGCCCCAGCATTTT.

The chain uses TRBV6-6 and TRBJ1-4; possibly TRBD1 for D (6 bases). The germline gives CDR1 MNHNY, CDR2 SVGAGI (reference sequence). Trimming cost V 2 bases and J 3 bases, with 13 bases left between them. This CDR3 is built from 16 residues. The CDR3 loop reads CASSYLLQGPNEKLFF. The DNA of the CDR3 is TGTGCCAGCAGTTACCTTTTACAGGGACCTAATGAAAAACTGTTTTTT.

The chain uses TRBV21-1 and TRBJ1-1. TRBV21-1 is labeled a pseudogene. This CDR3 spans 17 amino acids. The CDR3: CASSTEAADEANTEAFF. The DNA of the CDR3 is TGTGCCAGCAGCACCGAGGCGGCAGACGAAGCGAACACTGAAGCTTTCTTT.

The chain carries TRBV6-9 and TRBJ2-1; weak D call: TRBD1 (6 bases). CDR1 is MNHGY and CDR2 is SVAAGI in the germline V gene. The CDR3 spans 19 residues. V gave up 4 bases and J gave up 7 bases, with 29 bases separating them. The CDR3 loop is CASSSQLGGEELGDNEQFF. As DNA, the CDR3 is TGTGCCAGCAGTTCCCAGCTAGGGGGAGAGGAACTCGGGGATAATGAGCAGTTCTTC.

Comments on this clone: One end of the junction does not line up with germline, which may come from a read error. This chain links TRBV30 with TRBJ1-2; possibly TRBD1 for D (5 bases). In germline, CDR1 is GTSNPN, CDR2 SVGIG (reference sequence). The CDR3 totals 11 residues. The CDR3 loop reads CAWSVGSFRAF. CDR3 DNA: TGTGCCTGGAGTGTAGGATCTTTCAGGGCCTTC.

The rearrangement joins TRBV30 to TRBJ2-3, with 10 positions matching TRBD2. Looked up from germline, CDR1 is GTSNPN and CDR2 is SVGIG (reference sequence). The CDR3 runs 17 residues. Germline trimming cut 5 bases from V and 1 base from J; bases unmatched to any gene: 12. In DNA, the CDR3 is TGTGCCTGGGGCGACGGACTAGCGGCATTTCGCACAGATACGCAGTATTTT. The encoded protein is CAWGDGLAAFRTDTQYF.

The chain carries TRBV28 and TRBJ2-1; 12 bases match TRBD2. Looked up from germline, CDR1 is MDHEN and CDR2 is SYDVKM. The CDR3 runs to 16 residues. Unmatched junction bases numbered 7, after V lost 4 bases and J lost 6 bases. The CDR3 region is CASSSGLAGLLNEQFF. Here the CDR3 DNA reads TGTGCCAGCAGTTCGGGACTAGCGGGTCTTCTCAATGAGCAGTTCTTC.

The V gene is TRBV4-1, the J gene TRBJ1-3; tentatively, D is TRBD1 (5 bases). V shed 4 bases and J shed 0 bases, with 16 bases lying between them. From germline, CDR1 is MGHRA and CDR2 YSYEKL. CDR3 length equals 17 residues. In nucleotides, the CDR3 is TGCGCCAGCAGCCGATTGCGGGGGGATCCCTCTGGAAACACCATATATTTT. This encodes CASSRLRGDPSGNTIYF.

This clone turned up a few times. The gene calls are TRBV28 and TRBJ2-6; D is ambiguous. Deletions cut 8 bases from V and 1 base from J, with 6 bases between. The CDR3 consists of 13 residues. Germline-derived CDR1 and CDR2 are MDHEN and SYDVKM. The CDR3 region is CASHRSGANVLTF. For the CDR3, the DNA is TGTGCCAGCCACAGATCTGGGGCCAACGTCCTGACTTTC. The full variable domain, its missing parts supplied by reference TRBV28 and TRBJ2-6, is DVKVTQSSRYLVKRTGEKVFLECVQDMDHENMFWYRQDPGLGLRLIYFSYDVKMKEKGDIPEGYSVSREKKERFSLILESASTNQTSMYLCASHRSGANVLTFGAGSRLTVL.

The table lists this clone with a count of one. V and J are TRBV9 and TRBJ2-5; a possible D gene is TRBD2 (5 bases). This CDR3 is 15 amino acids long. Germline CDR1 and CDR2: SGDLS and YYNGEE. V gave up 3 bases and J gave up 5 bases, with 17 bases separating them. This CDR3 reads CASSGSPRGEETQYF. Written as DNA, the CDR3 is TGTGCCAGCAGCGGCTCCCCCCGGGGAGAGGAGACCCAGTACTTC.

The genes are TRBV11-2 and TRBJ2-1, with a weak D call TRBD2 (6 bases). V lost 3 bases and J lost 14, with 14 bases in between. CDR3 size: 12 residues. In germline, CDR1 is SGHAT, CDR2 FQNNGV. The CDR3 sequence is CASSFTWGEEFF. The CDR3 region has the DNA TGTGCCAGCAGCTTTACTTGGGGGGAGGAGTTCTTC.

The CDR3 is CSVGIGTGTTEAFF. The CDR3 DNA reads TGCAGCGTCGGTATCGGGACAGGGACCACTGAAGCTTTCTTT. The chain has TRBV29-1 and TRBJ1-1; 9 bases line up with TRBD1. V was clipped by 6 bases and J by 4 bases; unmatched bases: 9. This CDR3 region has 14 residues. Germline lookup yields CDR1 SQVTM and CDR2 ANQGSEA.

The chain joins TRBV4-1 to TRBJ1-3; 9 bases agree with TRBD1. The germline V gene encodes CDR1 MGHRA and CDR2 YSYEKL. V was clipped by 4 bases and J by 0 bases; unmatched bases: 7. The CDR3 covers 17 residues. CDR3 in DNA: TGCGCCAGCAGCCCTGGACAGGGGTCTTACTCTGGAAACACCATATATTTT. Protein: CASSPGQGSYSGNTIYF.

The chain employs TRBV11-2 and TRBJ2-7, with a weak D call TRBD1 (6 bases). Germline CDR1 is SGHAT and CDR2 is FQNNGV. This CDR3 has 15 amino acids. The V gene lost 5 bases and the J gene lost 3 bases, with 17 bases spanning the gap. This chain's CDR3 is CASSPEGVGDYEQYF. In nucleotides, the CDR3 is TGTGCCAGCAGCCCAGAGGGGGTGGGGGACTACGAGCAGTACTTC.

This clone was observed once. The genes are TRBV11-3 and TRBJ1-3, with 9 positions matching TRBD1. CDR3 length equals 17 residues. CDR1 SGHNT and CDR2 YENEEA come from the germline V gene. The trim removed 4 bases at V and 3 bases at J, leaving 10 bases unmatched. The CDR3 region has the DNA TGTGCCAGCAGCTCCCGGACAGGGGACCCCTTTGGAAACACCATATATTTT. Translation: CASSSRTGDPFGNTIYF.

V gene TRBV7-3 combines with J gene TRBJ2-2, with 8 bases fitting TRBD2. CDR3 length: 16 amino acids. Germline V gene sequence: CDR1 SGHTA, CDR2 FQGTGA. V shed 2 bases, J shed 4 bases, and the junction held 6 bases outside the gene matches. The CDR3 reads CASSLVAGGPTGELFF. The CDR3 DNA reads TGTGCCAGCAGCTTAGTTGCGGGAGGTCCCACCGGGGAGCTGTTTTTT.

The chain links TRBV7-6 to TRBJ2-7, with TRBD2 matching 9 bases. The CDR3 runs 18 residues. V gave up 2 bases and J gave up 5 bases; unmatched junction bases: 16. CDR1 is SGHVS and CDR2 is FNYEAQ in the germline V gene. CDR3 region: CASSLKAGGVRGFNEQYF. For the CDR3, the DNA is TGTGCCAGCAGCTTAAAGGCGGGGGGGGTCAGGGGTTTCAACGAGCAGTACTTC.

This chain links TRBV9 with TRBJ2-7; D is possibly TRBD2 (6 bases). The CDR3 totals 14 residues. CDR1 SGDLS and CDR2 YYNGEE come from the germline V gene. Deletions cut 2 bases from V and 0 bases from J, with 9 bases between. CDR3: CASSVWGDSYEQYF. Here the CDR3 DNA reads TGTGCCAGCAGCGTGTGGGGGGACTCCTACGAGCAGTACTTC.

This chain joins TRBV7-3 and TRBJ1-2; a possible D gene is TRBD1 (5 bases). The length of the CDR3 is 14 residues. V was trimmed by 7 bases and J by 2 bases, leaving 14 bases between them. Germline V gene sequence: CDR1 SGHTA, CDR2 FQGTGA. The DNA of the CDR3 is TGTGCCAGCACCCTAAGCCCAGGGAACTATGGCTACACCTTC. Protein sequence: CASTLSPGNYGYTF.

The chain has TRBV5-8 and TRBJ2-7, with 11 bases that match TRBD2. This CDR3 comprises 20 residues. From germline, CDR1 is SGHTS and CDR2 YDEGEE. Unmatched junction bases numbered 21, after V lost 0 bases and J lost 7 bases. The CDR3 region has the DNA TGTGCCAGCAGCTTGGCCTCGGCTAGCGGGAGGTTTTTCCCGGAGCGGGAGCAGTACGTC. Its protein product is CASSLASASGRFFPEREQYV.

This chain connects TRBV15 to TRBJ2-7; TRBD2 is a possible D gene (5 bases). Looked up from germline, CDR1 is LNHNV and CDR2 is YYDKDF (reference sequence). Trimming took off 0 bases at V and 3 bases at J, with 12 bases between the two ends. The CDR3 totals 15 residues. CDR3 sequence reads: CATSRDPTGSYEQYF. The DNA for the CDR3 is TGTGCCACCAGCAGAGATCCAACGGGAAGCTACGAGCAGTACTTC. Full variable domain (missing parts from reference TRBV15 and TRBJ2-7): DAMVIQNPRYQVTQFGKPVTLSCSQTLNHNVMYWYQQKSSQAPKLLFHYYDKDFNNEADTPDNFQSRRPNTSFCFLDIRSPGLGDTAMYLCATSRDPTGSYEQYFGPGTRLTVT.

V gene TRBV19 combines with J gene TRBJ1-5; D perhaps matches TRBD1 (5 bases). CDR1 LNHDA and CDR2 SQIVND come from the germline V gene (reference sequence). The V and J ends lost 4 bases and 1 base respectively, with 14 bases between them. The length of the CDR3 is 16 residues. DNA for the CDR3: TGTGCCAGTAGTACCTTATGGACATCCAGCAATCAGCCCCAGCATTTT. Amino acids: CASSTLWTSSNQPQHF. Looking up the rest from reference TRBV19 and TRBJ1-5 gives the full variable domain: DGGITQSPKYLFRKEGQNVTLSCEQNLNHDAMYWYRQDPGQGLRLIYYSQIVNDFQKGDIAEGYSVSREKKESFPLTVTSAQKNPTAFYLCASSTLWTSSNQPQHFGDGTRLSIL.

The CDR3 coding sequence is TGTGCCAGCAGTTACTCTCAGGGTGCCCTTCTATATGGCTACACCTTC. It encodes CASSYSQGALLYGYTF. The rearrangement joins TRBV6-6 to TRBJ1-2, with D perhaps matching TRBD1 (5 bases). Trimming shortened V by 0 bases and J by 5 bases, and 16 bases separated the two germline ends. There are 16 residues in the CDR3. Germline V gene sequence: CDR1 MNHNY, CDR2 SVGAGI (reference sequence).

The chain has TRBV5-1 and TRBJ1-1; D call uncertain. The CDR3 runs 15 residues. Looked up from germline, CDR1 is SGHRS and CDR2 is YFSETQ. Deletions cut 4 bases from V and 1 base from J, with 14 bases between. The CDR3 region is CASSRGSTRNTEAFF. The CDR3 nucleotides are TGCGCCAGCAGCCGAGGGTCGACAAGGAACACTGAAGCTTTCTTT.